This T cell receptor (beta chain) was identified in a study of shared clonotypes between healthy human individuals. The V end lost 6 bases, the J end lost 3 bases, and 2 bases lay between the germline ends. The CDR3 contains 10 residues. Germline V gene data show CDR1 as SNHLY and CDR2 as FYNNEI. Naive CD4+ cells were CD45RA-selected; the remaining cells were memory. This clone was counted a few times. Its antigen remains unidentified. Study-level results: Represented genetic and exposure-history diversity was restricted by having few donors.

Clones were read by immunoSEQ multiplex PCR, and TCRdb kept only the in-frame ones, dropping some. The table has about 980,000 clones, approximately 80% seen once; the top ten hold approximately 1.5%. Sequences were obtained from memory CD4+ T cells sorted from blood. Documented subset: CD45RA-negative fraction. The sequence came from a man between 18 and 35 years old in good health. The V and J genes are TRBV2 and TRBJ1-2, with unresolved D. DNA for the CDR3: TGTGCCAGCAGGGACTATGGCTACACCTTC. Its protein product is CASRDYGYTF. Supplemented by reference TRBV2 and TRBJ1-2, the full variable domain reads EPEVTQTPSHQVTQMGQEVILRCVPISNHLYFYWYRQILGQKVEFLVSFYNNEISEKSEIFDDQFSVERPDGSNFTLKIRSTKLEDSAMYFCASRDYGYTFGSGTRLTVV.